These 23 T cell receptor beta chains were all obtained from the same sample, sequenced in a study of blood T cell repertoires in COVID-19. Produced via immunoSEQ multiplex PCR; TCRdb's table is partial and in-frame only. Among roughly 300,000 clones listed, approximately 84% were seen once. Specimen: peripheral blood. These receptors originate from a human donor with COVID-19, enrolled during active disease. The donor label of this sample is uncertain.

This sequence joins TRBV5-6 and TRBJ2-5; D remains unclear. This CDR3 is built from 13 residues. V lost 3 bases and J 5 bases, leaving 11 bases between the germline ends. Germline values: CDR1 SGHDT, CDR2 YYEEEE. The CDR3 DNA follows: TGTGCCAGCAGCTGGAATAGGCGGGAGACCCAGTACTTC. The encoded protein is CASSWNRRETQYF.

This sequence joins TRBV5-1 and TRBJ2-7; no firm D call. Germline V gene sequence: CDR1 SGHRS, CDR2 YFSETQ. The V gene lost 0 bases and the J gene lost 1 base, with 11 bases spanning the gap. The length of the CDR3 is 15 residues. The CDR3 loop reads CASSLAGVRSYEQYF. DNA for the CDR3: TGCGCCAGCAGCTTGGCCGGAGTTCGGTCCTACGAGCAGTACTTC.

V and J are TRBV15 and TRBJ1-1, with D hard to call. Looked up from germline, CDR1 is LNHNV and CDR2 is YYDKDF (reference sequence). This CDR3 spans 15 amino acids. The ends were cut back, 3 bases at V and 1 base at J, with 12 bases in the middle. CDR3 region: CATSSPGPRNTEAFF. The CDR3 nucleotides read TGTGCCACCAGCAGCCCCGGTCCACGGAACACTGAAGCTTTCTTT.

The V gene is TRBV9, the J gene TRBJ2-7; 10 bases line up with TRBD1. V shed 4 bases, J shed 6 bases, and the junction held 13 bases outside the gene matches. Germline assignment: CDR1 SGDLS and CDR2 YYNGEE. CDR3 length: 16 amino acids. This CDR3 reads CASSPRGGTGVGEQYF. The CDR3 DNA follows: TGTGCCAGCAGCCCGAGGGGCGGGACAGGGGTCGGCGAGCAGTACTTC. The full variable domain, its missing parts supplied by reference TRBV9 and TRBJ2-7, is DSGVTQTPKHLITATGQRVTLRCSPRSGDLSVYWYQQSLDQGLQFLIQYYNGEERAKGNILERFSAQQFPDLHSELNLSSLELGDSALYFCASSPRGGTGVGEQYFGPGTRLTVT.

The chain has TRBV19 and TRBJ2-7; 13 bases are shared with TRBD2. CDR1 is LNHDA and CDR2 is SQIVND in the germline V gene (reference sequence). The CDR3 contains 15 residues. V lost 6 bases and J lost 0; bases outside the gene matches: 2. For the CDR3, the DNA is TGTGCCAGTAGACGGACTAGCGGGAGCTCCTACGAGCAGTACTTC. This encodes CASRRTSGSSYEQYF.

The chain carries TRBV19 and TRBJ2-5; 7 nucleotides agree with TRBD2. J was trimmed by 0 bases and V by 3 bases; bases with no gene match: 7. CDR1 and CDR2 (germline): LNHDA, SQIVND (reference sequence). This CDR3 has 16 amino acids. CDR3 loop: CASSMGASGYQETQYF. The DNA for the CDR3 is TGTGCCAGTAGTATGGGCGCTAGCGGTTACCAAGAGACCCAGTACTTC.

The chain combines TRBV5-4 with TRBJ1-5; 10 bases fit TRBD1. The CDR3 is 16 amino acids. CDR1 is SGHNT and CDR2 is YYREEE in the germline V gene (reference sequence). V lost 4 bases to trimming and J lost 3 bases; unmatched junction nucleotides: 7. The CDR3 here is CASSPGTGEVNQPQHF. Written as DNA, the CDR3 is TGTGCCAGCAGCCCCGGGACAGGGGAAGTCAATCAGCCCCAGCATTTT.

The V gene is TRBV7-3, the J gene TRBJ2-5; TRBD1 agrees at 7 bases. The trim removed 5 bases at V and 1 base at J, leaving 1 base unmatched. CDR3 size: 13 residues. Germline V lookup: CDR1 SGHTA, CDR2 FQGTGA. CDR3 sequence (DNA): TGTGCCAGCAGCCGGGACAGCCAAGAGACCCAGTACTTC. Its translation: CASSRDSQETQYF.

This chain uses TRBV28 with TRBJ1-1, with D maybe TRBD1 (5 bases). Germline loops: CDR1 MDHEN, CDR2 SYDVKM. The CDR3 spans 12 residues. CDR3 region: CAGAPLNTEAFF. In DNA, the CDR3 is TGTGCTGGGGCACCGTTGAACACTGAAGCTTTCTTT.

V usage is TRBV11-2 and J usage is TRBJ2-1, with TRBD2 matching over 11 bases. With 0 bases clipped from V and 4 bases from J, the junction kept 14 bases outside the gene matches. The germline CDR1 and CDR2 sequences are SGHAT and FQNNGV. The CDR3 spans 20 residues. The CDR3 region has the DNA TGTGCCAGCAGCTTAGATGGTGAGAGAGTAGCGGGAGGGCCGTACAATGAGCAGTTCTTC. This encodes CASSLDGERVAGGPYNEQFF.

The chain uses TRBV27 and TRBJ2-2; a possible D gene is TRBD2 (7 bases). This CDR3 spans 15 amino acids. The V gene lost 6 bases and the J gene lost 5 bases, with 16 bases spanning the gap. Germline CDR1 is MNHEY and CDR2 is SMNVEV (reference sequence). The CDR3 loop reads CASSQRGGATGELFF. The CDR3 nucleotides read TGTGCCAGCAGCCAGAGGGGGGGCGCGACCGGGGAGCTGTTTTTT.

The rearrangement joins TRBV2 to TRBJ2-1, with TRBD1 as a possible D gene (5 bases). The CDR3 extends over 13 amino acids. V was shortened by 3 bases and J by 10 bases, with 13 bases between the two germline ends. Germline CDR1 reads SNHLY; CDR2 reads FYNNEI. The CDR3 DNA follows: TGTGCCAGCAGTGAGGGGCTTGTCCTCGAGCAGTTCTTC. Protein sequence: CASSEGLVLEQFF.

This rearrangement joins TRBV14 to TRBJ2-7, with D perhaps TRBD1 (6 bases). This CDR3 contains 17 residues. The ends were cut back, 3 bases at V and 1 base at J, with 19 bases in the middle. CDR1 SGHDN and CDR2 FVKESK come from the germline V gene. The CDR3 region has the DNA TGTGCCAGCAGCCAGTCATTTGGACAGCCTGAATCCTACGAGCAGTACTTC. Translating gives CASSQSFGQPESYEQYF.

CDR3 nucleotide sequence: TGTGCCACCCACACTGAGGGTTATTCACCCCTCCACTTT. Translated: CATHTEGYSPLHF. This chain links TRBV10-3 with TRBJ1-6, with D unclear. The germline V gene has CDR1 ENHRY and CDR2 SYGVKD. Between the trimmed V and J ends, which lost 10 bases and 8 bases, there was a span of 15 bases. This CDR3 contains 13 residues.

The rearrangement uses TRBV6-5 and TRBJ1-2, with TRBD1 matching over 10 bases. The CDR3 is 13 amino acids. CDR1 and CDR2 from the germline V gene are MNHEY and SVGAGI. The V segment lost 6 bases and the J segment 5 bases; nucleotides outside the gene matches: 3. The CDR3 DNA is TGTGCCAGCAGGGGGACAGGGGAGTATGGCTACACCTTC. Amino acid sequence: CASRGTGEYGYTF.

The chain uses TRBV7-2 and TRBJ1-3, with 7 bases identical to TRBD1. CDR3 length: 15 amino acids. Losses at the gene ends were 3 bases for V and 5 bases for J; bases not matched to a gene: 7. Germline V gene sequence: CDR1 SGHTA, CDR2 FQGNSA. CDR3: CASSFPTGTRNTIYF. The CDR3 nucleotides read TGTGCCAGCAGCTTTCCGACAGGGACCAGAAACACCATATATTTT.

The gene calls are TRBV6-6 and TRBJ1-5; 7 nucleotides agree with TRBD1. This CDR3 region has 14 residues. Germline assignment: CDR1 MNHNY and CDR2 SVGAGI (reference sequence). Trimming at V came to 11 bases and at J to 2 bases, leaving 9 bases not matched to a gene. The CDR3 region is CACNDRERNQPQHF. The CDR3, as DNA: TGTGCCTGCAACGACAGGGAGCGCAATCAGCCCCAGCATTTT.

The chain employs TRBV7-9 and TRBJ2-1; tentative D call: TRBD2 (6 bases). V was trimmed by 5 bases and J by 4 bases, leaving 15 bases between them. Per the germline V gene, CDR1 is SEHNR and CDR2 is FQNEAQ (reference sequence). This CDR3 is built from 15 residues. In nucleotides, the CDR3 is TGTGCCAGCAGCGCCCCCGGGACTGCTTACAATGAGCAGTTCTTC. Its translation is CASSAPGTAYNEQFF.

This clone turned up a few times. Other DNA sequences in the sample encode the same CDR3. The rearrangement joins TRBV6-5 to TRBJ1-2, with no clear D. Between the trimmed V and J ends, which lost 6 bases and 2 bases, there was a span of 10 bases. The CDR3 is 13 residues long. Per the germline V gene, CDR1 is MNHEY and CDR2 is SVGAGI. For the CDR3, the DNA is TGTGCCAGCAGGCGGACTGAAAACTATGGCTACACCTTC. It encodes CASRRTENYGYTF.

The rearrangement uses TRBV7-2 and TRBJ1-2, with 8 nucleotides matching TRBD1. J gave up 2 bases and V 4 bases, and 3 bases lay outside the gene matches. Germline loops: CDR1 SGHTA, CDR2 FQGNSA. This CDR3 comprises 14 residues. CDR3 region: CASSSRQGNYGYTF. CDR3 in DNA: TGTGCCAGCAGCTCCAGACAGGGGAACTATGGCTACACCTTC.

The chain uses TRBV7-2 and TRBJ1-2; a weak D match, TRBD1 (5 bases). The CDR3 sequence is 15 residues long. Germline CDR1 and CDR2: SGHTA and FQGNSA. Trimming removed 5 bases at V and 2 bases at J, with 15 bases between. CDR3 nucleotide sequence: TGTGCCAGCAGCCAACAGGACCGAATGAACTATGGCTACACCTTC. It encodes CASSQQDRMNYGYTF.

This chain links TRBV5-6 with TRBJ1-5; D perhaps matches TRBD1 (5 bases). Germline V CDR1 and CDR2: SGHDT, YYEEEE. This CDR3 comprises 15 residues. V gave up 0 bases and J gave up 9 bases, with 16 bases separating them. The CDR3 here is CASSLGRGRGGPQHF. The CDR3, as DNA: TGTGCCAGCAGCTTGGGTCGTGGGAGGGGAGGGCCCCAGCATTTT.

This chain uses TRBV6-5 with TRBJ2-3, with D possibly being TRBD2 (7 bases). The CDR3 is 13 residues long. Germline V gives CDR1 MNHEY, CDR2 SVGAGI. CDR3 residues: CGEGGSFRDTQYF. The CDR3 DNA is TGTGGGGAGGGGGGGTCATTTAGGGATACGCAGTATTTT.